This is a list of T cell receptor beta chains from one sample in a study of OX40 agonist ivuxolimab in advanced cancers. Using immunoSEQ multiplex PCR, the repertoire was profiled, and TCRdb retains in-frame clones only, with some absent. The table has 66,000 or so clones, more than 65% seen once; the top ten hold around 0.52%. The specimen comprised CD4+ or CD8+ T cells sorted from blood, sampled in a trial of the OX40 agonist ivuxolimab. These receptors all stem from an adult with an advanced solid tumor such as melanoma, head and neck, liver or kidney cancer. The CDR3 runs from the conserved cysteine through the conserved F or W. A D gene is named only where the DNA matches it firmly. Clone size is given for some rows only: seen once, a few or many times, or a class if the clone is expanded.

D	size	V	J	CDR3	DNA
TRBD2	NA	TRBV28	TRBJ2-2	CASSQTSGGTGELFF	TGTGCCAGCAGCCAGACTAGCGGGGGCACCGGGGAGCTGTTTTTT
NA	few	TRBV5-1	TRBJ2-3	CASSSSPEGERYF	TGCGCCAGCAGCTCCTCTCCCGAAGGAGAACGGTATTTT
TRBD2	NA	TRBV19	TRBJ2-5	CASSSGLAGAYGRGAYQETQYF	TGTGCCAGTAGTTCTGGCCTAGCGGGAGCCTATGGTAGGGGGGCGTACCAAGAGACCCAGTACTTC
TRBD2	NA	TRBV11-2	TRBJ2-1	CASSIGLVGEQFF	TGTGCCAGCAGCATAGGACTAGTGGGCGAGCAGTTCTTC
NA	NA	TRBV5-1	TRBJ2-2	CASSLADTGELFF	TGCGCCAGCAGCTTGGCGGACACCGGGGAGCTGTTTTTT
TRBD2	NA	TRBV5-6	TRBJ2-2	CASSSSGRALTGELFF	TGTGCCAGCAGCTCTAGCGGGAGGGCCCTCACCGGGGAGCTGTTTTTT
NA	NA	TRBV11-2	TRBJ2-7	CASSGLLRFRAYEQYF	TGTGCCAGCAGCGGACTCCTCAGGTTCAGGGCCTACGAGCAGTACTTC
TRBD1	NA	TRBV2	TRBJ2-2	CASHRGQNTGELFF	TGTGCCAGCCACAGGGGGCAGAACACCGGGGAGCTGTTTTTT
NA	NA	TRBV2	TRBJ2-4	CASKSTGGRDIQYF	TGTGCCAGTAAGTCGACTGGGGGCAGAGACATTCAGTACTTC
TRBD2	NA	TRBV10-2	TRBJ2-3	CASDKTSGRFSDTQYF	TGCGCCAGCGATAAAACTAGCGGGAGATTTTCAGATACGCAGTATTTT
NA	few	TRBV19	TRBJ1-1	CASRDVRFGQALNTEAFF	TGTGCCAGTAGGGACGTGAGGTTCGGGCAGGCGTTGAACACTGAAGCTTTCTTT
TRBD1	NA	TRBV29-1	TRBJ1-2	CSVEGQGPANYGYTF	TGCAGCGTTGAGGGACAGGGTCCCGCTAACTATGGCTACACCTTC
NA	NA	TRBV7-2	TRBJ2-5	CASSLGHQETQYF	TGTGCCAGCAGCTTAGGACACCAAGAGACCCAGTACTTC
NA	NA	TRBV18	TRBJ2-5	CASSTGSSVQQETQYF	TGTGCCAGCTCAACGGGTTCTAGCGTTCAGCAGGAGACCCAGTACTTC
TRBD1	NA	TRBV11-3	TRBJ2-3	CASSPGQGSTDTQYF	TGTGCCAGCAGCCCCGGACAGGGGAGCACAGATACGCAGTATTTT
NA	once	TRBV11-2	TRBJ1-6	CASSPPTRSPLHF	TGTGCCAGCAGCCCCCCGACGCGGTCACCCCTCCACTTT
TRBD2	NA	TRBV6-1	TRBJ2-3	CASSVPTSGRATDTQYF	TGTGCCAGCAGTGTACCGACTAGCGGGAGGGCCACAGATACGCAGTATTTT
TRBD1	NA	TRBV6-1	TRBJ1-2	CASSEHRTTGDYGYTF	TGTGCCAGCAGTGAACACCGGACGACAGGGGACTATGGCTACACCTTC
TRBD1	NA	TRBV7-9	TRBJ2-5	CASSSGTAQETQYF	TGTGCCAGCAGCTCCGGGACAGCCCAAGAGACCCAGTACTTC
NA	NA	TRBV15	TRBJ2-3	CATSRDLVTDTQYF	TGTGCCACCAGCAGGGACTTGGTCACAGATACGCAGTATTTT
NA	NA	TRBV29-1	TRBJ2-5	CSVAGEGRETQYF	TGCAGCGTTGCCGGAGAGGGACGAGAGACCCAGTACTTC
TRBD2	NA	TRBV30	TRBJ2-1	CAWSGALAGGLDEQFF	TGTGCCTGGAGTGGGGCCCTAGCGGGAGGGTTGGATGAGCAGTTCTTC
NA	NA	TRBV7-2	TRBJ2-6	CASTLRAHGTNVLTF	TGTGCCAGCACCTTGAGGGCTCACGGGACCAACGTCCTGACTTTC
NA	once	TRBV7-2	TRBJ2-1	CASSSDRDSYNEQFF	TGTGCCAGCAGCTCCGACAGGGACTCTTACAATGAGCAGTTCTTC
TRBD1	once	TRBV2	TRBJ1-2	CASREDRESYGYTF	TGTGCCAGCAGGGAAGACAGGGAAAGCTATGGCTACACCTTC
NA	NA	TRBV11-1	TRBJ1-4	CASSLDGATNEKLFF	TGTGCCAGCAGCTTAGACGGTGCAACTAATGAAAAACTGTTTTTT
TRBD2	NA	TRBV10-3	TRBJ2-3	CAISERTSGRAFSTDTQYF	TGTGCCATCAGTGAAAGGACTAGCGGGAGGGCCTTTAGCACAGATACGCAGTATTTT
NA	NA	TRBV28	TRBJ1-5	CASTGDNQPQHF	TGTGCCAGCACCGGGGATAATCAGCCCCAGCATTTT
NA	NA	TRBV1	TRBJ1-2	CTSSQGQDGGYTF	TGCACCAGCAGCCAAGGACAGGATGGGGGCTACACCTTC
NA	NA	TRBV10-3	TRBJ2-3	CAISDTGRTQYF	TGTGCCATCAGTGATACAGGTCGGACGCAGTATTTT
TRBD2	NA	TRBV30	TRBJ2-1	CAWSVSGGRLYEQFF	TGTGCCTGGAGTGTCTCGGGCGGGAGGTTATATGAGCAGTTCTTC
TRBD1	NA	TRBV5-4	TRBJ1-1	CASSSGTGLNTEAFF	TGTGCCAGCAGCTCCGGGACAGGCTTGAACACTGAAGCTTTCTTT
TRBD1	once	TRBV19	TRBJ2-2	CASSRDRITGELFF	TGTGCCAGTAGCAGGGACAGGATCACCGGGGAGCTGTTTTTT
TRBD2	NA	TRBV10-3	TRBJ2-5	CAISSTSGDQETQYF	TGTGCCATCAGTTCGACTAGCGGGGACCAAGAGACCCAGTACTTC
TRBD2	NA	TRBV6-1	TRBJ2-5	CASSGTSGGRETQYF	TGTGCCAGCAGCGGGACTAGCGGGGGGAGGGAGACCCAGTACTTC
TRBD1	NA	TRBV11-2	TRBJ2-7	CASSLDRGYEQYF	TGTGCCAGCAGCTTAGACAGGGGGTACGAGCAGTACTTC
TRBD2	NA	TRBV4-2	TRBJ2-5	CASSQDRREETQYF	TGTGCCAGCAGCCAAGATCGGCGGGAGGAGACCCAGTACTTC
NA	few	TRBV11-2	TRBJ1-1	CASSSIRGGSTEAFF	TGTGCCAGCAGCTCTATTAGAGGGGGGTCCACTGAAGCTTTCTTT
NA	NA	TRBV2	TRBJ2-1	CASKASYYNEQFF	TGTGCCAGCAAGGCAAGTTACTACAATGAGCAGTTCTTC
TRBD1	NA	TRBV30	TRBJ1-6	CAWSEGQPNSPLHF	TGTGCCTGGAGTGAGGGACAGCCTAATTCACCCCTCCACTTT
NA	NA	TRBV7-9	TRBJ1-5	CASSVDNQPQHF	TGTGCCAGCTCCGTTGACAATCAGCCCCAGCATTTT
TRBD1	NA	TRBV28	TRBJ2-3	CASSLPPRGSLSTDTQYF	TGTGCCAGCAGTTTACCACCCAGGGGGAGTTTGAGCACAGATACGCAGTATTTT
NA	NA	TRBV27	TRBJ2-3	CASSLGTGEGTDTQYF	TGTGCCAGCAGTTTAGGGACCGGAGAGGGCACAGATACGCAGTATTTT
TRBD1	NA	TRBV28	TRBJ2-7	CASGSFGQGNYEQYF	TGTGCCAGCGGGTCGTTCGGACAGGGAAACTACGAGCAGTACTTC
NA	NA	TRBV5-4	TRBJ2-2	CASRIARNTGELFF	TGTGCCAGCAGGATCGCTCGGAACACCGGGGAGCTGTTTTTT
TRBD2	NA	TRBV5-1	TRBJ2-5	CASSLEASGSEETQYF	TGCGCCAGCAGCCTGGAGGCTAGCGGAAGCGAAGAGACCCAGTACTTC
NA	NA	TRBV7-2	TRBJ2-3	CASSSGWSTDTQYF	TGTGCCAGCAGCTCCGGGTGGAGTACAGATACGCAGTATTTT
TRBD1	NA	TRBV28	TRBJ1-2	CASSPQTGNGYTF	TGTGCCAGCAGTCCTCAGACAGGGAATGGCTACACCTTC
NA	NA	TRBV7-8	TRBJ2-7	CASSLRTGSYEQYF	TGTGCCAGCAGCCTTCGGACGGGCTCCTACGAGCAGTACTTC
NA	NA	TRBV19	TRBJ2-6	CASSGSSGANVLTF	TGTGCCAGTAGTGGGAGCTCTGGGGCCAACGTCCTGACTTTC
NA	NA	TRBV18	TRBJ1-3	CASSRTGGGAGNTIYF	TGTGCCAGCTCAAGGACTGGCGGAGGCGCTGGAAACACCATATATTTT
TRBD2	NA	TRBV28	TRBJ2-5	CASSSSGRGETQYF	TGTGCCAGCAGTTCCAGCGGGAGGGGTGAGACCCAGTACTTC
NA	NA	TRBV27	TRBJ2-7	CASSLGTAAYEQYF	TGTGCCAGCAGTTTAGGGACTGCCGCCTACGAGCAGTACTTC
TRBD2	NA	TRBV28	TRBJ2-1	CASSSRDYYSYNEQFF	TGTGCCAGCAGTTCAAGGGACTATTACTCCTACAATGAGCAGTTCTTC
TRBD2	NA	TRBV9	TRBJ2-3	CASSVDSGSEDTQYF	TGTGCCAGCAGCGTAGATAGCGGGAGTGAAGATACGCAGTATTTT
TRBD2	NA	TRBV7-9	TRBJ2-5	CASSSTSGSETQYF	TGTGCCAGCAGCTCGACTAGCGGGAGTGAGACCCAGTACTTC
NA	NA	TRBV5-1	TRBJ1-4	CASQSGEGDANEKLFF	TGCGCCAGCCAGAGCGGGGAGGGGGACGCTAATGAAAAACTGTTTTTT
TRBD2	NA	TRBV15	TRBJ2-2	CATSKKRELGTGELFF	TGTGCCACCAGCAAGAAGCGGGAGTTGGGTACCGGGGAGCTGTTTTTT